One and the same sample provided the 21 T cell receptor beta chains below, sequenced in a study of blood T cell repertoires in COVID-19. Only in-frame clones appear in the TCRdb table, and some are missing; sequencing was by immunoSEQ multiplex PCR. The sample shows 300,000 to 350,000 clones, around 85% of them seen only once. Sequences were obtained from PBMCs or T cells enriched from blood (not recorded which). The receptors originated from a man aged 25 to 40 who had recovered from COVID-19.

This clone was seen only a few times. This chain uses TRBV3-1 (or the pseudogene TRBV3-2) with TRBJ1-1; no reliable D call. The V end was cut by 0 bases, the J end by 11 bases, with 10 bases between. Germline CDR1 and CDR2: LGHDT and YNNKEL (reference sequence). This CDR3 spans 12 amino acids. The CDR3 nucleotides are TGTGCCAGCAGCCAAGACTCGAGGGATGCTTTCTTT. Encoded protein: CASSQDSRDAFF.

The chain uses TRBV27 and TRBJ2-6; D is possibly TRBD1 (6 bases). The germline gives CDR1 MNHEY, CDR2 SMNVEV (reference sequence). V was shortened by 4 bases and J by 0 bases, with 13 bases between the two germline ends. The CDR3 totals 17 residues. The CDR3 region is CASSSGTSASGANVLTF. In nucleotides, the CDR3 is TGTGCCAGCAGTTCGGGGACAAGCGCCTCTGGGGCCAACGTCCTGACTTTC. Filled out from reference TRBV27 and TRBJ2-6, the complete variable domain reads EAQVTQNPRYLITVTGKKLTVTCSQNMNHEYMSWYRQDPGLGLRQIYYSMNVEVTDKGDVPEGYKVSRKEKRNFPLILESPSPNQTSLYFCASSSGTSASGANVLTFGAGSRLTVL.

The V call is TRBV6-5, the J call TRBJ1-6, with 10 bases identical to TRBD1. After removal of 6 bases from V and 12 bases from J, the junction contained 11 bases not matched to a gene. The germline gives CDR1 MNHEY, CDR2 SVGAGI. The CDR3 spans 15 residues. The CDR3 DNA reads as TGTGCCAGCAGGGGACAGGGGATGGTATATGGACCCCTCCACTTT. Translated, it gives CASRGQGMVYGPLHF.

The chain uses TRBV18 and TRBJ2-5; TRBD2 agrees at 9 bases. The CDR3 has 14 residues. Trimming took 5 bases from V and 5 from J; bases not matched to a gene: 6. Germline values: CDR1 KGHSH, CDR2 LQKENI. The CDR3 DNA reads as TGTGCCAGCTCAAAGGGACTAGCTTGGGAGACCCAGTACTTC. This encodes CASSKGLAWETQYF.

As DNA, the CDR3 is TGTGCCAGCAGCGGGGCCCTCCGAGGTGTGACCGAGCAGTACTTC. Translation: CASSGALRGVTEQYF. V usage is TRBV11-2 and J usage is TRBJ2-7, with D perhaps matching TRBD1 (5 bases). V dropped 5 bases and J dropped 6 bases, with 20 bases sitting between them. This CDR3 comprises 15 residues. Germline-derived CDR1 and CDR2 are SGHAT and FQNNGV.

V gene TRBV7-2 combines with J gene TRBJ1-5; D is possibly TRBD1 (6 bases). V was pared by 5 bases and J by 2 bases, with 16 bases between. This CDR3 contains 16 residues. Germline V gene lookup returns CDR1 SGHTA and CDR2 FQGNSA. Here the CDR3 reads CASSGRQGFGNQPQHF. CDR3 DNA sequence: TGTGCCAGCAGCGGACGCCAGGGGTTCGGCAATCAGCCCCAGCATTTT.

The chain joins TRBV5-1 to TRBJ2-7; the D gene is possibly TRBD2 (6 bases). The V and J ends lost 4 bases and 6 bases respectively, with 23 bases between them. The CDR3 runs to 16 residues. Per the germline V gene, CDR1 is SGHRS and CDR2 is YFSETQ. As DNA, the CDR3 is TGCGCCAGCAGCCCCCGGGGTGGGATAGTGGGACTCGAGCAGTACTTC. Translated: CASSPRGGIVGLEQYF.

The V and J genes are TRBV5-1 and TRBJ2-7; D ambiguous. V lost 4 bases to trimming and J lost 3 bases, with 29 bases between them. This CDR3 region has 19 residues. The germline V gene has CDR1 SGHRS and CDR2 YFSETQ. The CDR3 is CASSPETPQRDSINYEQYF. The CDR3 DNA is TGCGCCAGCAGCCCAGAAACCCCTCAGCGCGACTCTATAAACTACGAGCAGTACTTC.

This rearrangement joins TRBV10-3 to TRBJ2-3, with 11 bases that match TRBD2. The V gene end was trimmed by 5 bases and the J gene end by 1 base; junction bases not matched to a gene: 2. This CDR3 has 15 amino acids. Germline V gene lookup returns CDR1 ENHRY and CDR2 SYGVKD. This CDR3 reads CAISRLAGRTDTQYF. The CDR3 DNA reads TGTGCCATCAGTCGACTAGCGGGACGCACAGATACGCAGTATTTT.

The gene calls are TRBV20-1 and TRBJ2-7; perhaps TRBD1 as D (5 bases). The germline gives CDR1 DFQATT, CDR2 SNEGSKA (reference sequence). CDR3 length: 11 amino acids. Trimming shortened V by 5 bases and J by 3 bases, and 8 bases separated the two germline ends. CDR3 nucleotides: TGCAGTGCTCCTAGGGGCTACGAGCAGTACTTC. It encodes CSAPRGYEQYF.

This rearrangement joins TRBV4-3 to TRBJ2-2, with 10 bases aligning to TRBD2. Germline CDR1 is LGHNA and CDR2 is YSLEER. J was trimmed by 0 bases and V by 1 base; bases with no gene match: 5. CDR3 length equals 18 residues. The CDR3 reads CASSQALAGVPNTGELFF. DNA for the CDR3: TGCGCCAGCAGCCAAGCGCTAGCGGGGGTTCCGAACACCGGGGAGCTGTTTTTT.

This chain connects TRBV14 to TRBJ1-2, with D unresolved. With 1 base removed from V and 4 bases from J, the gap between germline ends came to 16 bases. The V gene's germline CDR1 is SGHDN and CDR2 FVKESK. CDR3 length: 16 amino acids. The CDR3 region is CASSQGRPTALYGYTF. CDR3 DNA: TGTGCCAGCAGCCAAGGGAGACCGACCGCGCTCTATGGCTACACCTTC.

V and J are TRBV18 and TRBJ1-2, with TRBD1 matching 7 bases. The CDR3 length is 14 residues. After removal of 3 bases from V and 6 bases from J, the junction contained 7 bases not matched to a gene. CDR1 is KGHSH, CDR2 LQKENI, per germline. The CDR3 coding sequence is TGTGCCAGCTCACCGAGTTCACAGGGGAATGGCTACACCTTC. Translating gives CASSPSSQGNGYTF.

This sequence joins TRBV30 and TRBJ1-2; D gene uncertain. Germline CDR1 is GTSNPN and CDR2 is SVGIG (reference sequence). This CDR3 has 10 amino acids. V gave up 7 bases and J gave up 8 bases, with 11 bases separating them. The CDR3 nucleotides are TGTGCCTCAACCGGGGAGGGCTACACCTTC. Its translation: CASTGEGYTF. Supplemented by reference TRBV30 and TRBJ1-2, the full variable domain reads SQTIHQWPATLVQPVGSPLSLECTVEGTSNPNLYWYRQAAGRGLQLLFYSVGIGQISSEVPQNLSASRPQDRQFILSSKKLLLSDSGFYLCASTGEGYTFGSGTRLTVV.

J is TRBJ1-3 and V is TRBV4-3; weak D call: TRBD1 (5 bases). CDR1 and CDR2 from the germline V gene are LGHNA and YSLEER. V lost 0 bases to trimming and J lost 2 bases, with 11 bases between them. This CDR3 region has 16 residues. CDR3 in DNA: TGCGCCAGCAGCCAAGACCAGGGAAGTGCTGGAAACACCATATATTTT. Its translation: CASSQDQGSAGNTIYF.

This clone was picked up one time. V gene TRBV10-2 combines with J gene TRBJ1-2, with TRBD1 matching over 7 bases. Germline trimming cut 6 bases from V and 5 bases from J; bases unmatched to any gene: 9. The CDR3 loop spans 14 amino acids. CDR1 is WSHSY, CDR2 SAAADI, per germline. DNA for the CDR3: TGCGCCAGCAGCCAGACAGGGATATTTTATGGCTACACCTTC. Translating it yields CASSQTGIFYGYTF.

The chain joins TRBV25-1 to TRBJ2-2, with TRBD1 matching 8 bases. This CDR3 comprises 15 residues. CDR1 MGHDK and CDR2 SYGVNS come from the germline V gene. V shed 5 bases and J 3 bases; nucleotides not matched to a gene: 5. The CDR3 sequence is CASSRPGQDTGELFF. The CDR3 DNA is TGTGCCAGCAGTCGTCCGGGACAGGACACCGGGGAGCTGTTTTTT.

This chain joins TRBV12-5 and TRBJ1-2; no firm D call. This CDR3 spans 13 amino acids. Germline V CDR1 and CDR2: LGHNT, FRNRAP. V was pared by 3 bases and J by 4 bases, with 9 bases between. CDR3 in amino acids: CASGFNGGYGYTF. In DNA, the CDR3 is TGTGCTAGTGGTTTTAACGGTGGCTATGGCTACACCTTC.

The gene calls are TRBV2 and TRBJ2-1, with a tentative D call TRBD2 (5 bases). Trimming removed 6 bases from V and 3 bases from J, with 9 bases in between. The CDR3 runs 13 residues. Germline V gene data show CDR1 as SNHLY and CDR2 as FYNNEI. CDR3 sequence: CASSLTNYNEQFF. CDR3 sequence (DNA): TGTGCCAGCAGCTTGACTAACTACAATGAGCAGTTCTTC.

The chain employs TRBV19 and TRBJ2-7; TRBD1 agrees at 9 bases. The CDR3 is 15 residues long. Germline V gives CDR1 LNHDA, CDR2 SQIVND (reference sequence). V was clipped by 4 bases and J by 2 bases; unmatched bases: 6. Written as DNA, the CDR3 is TGTGCCAGTAGTAGGGATTACAGGGGGCCCTACGAGCAGTACTTC. Protein product: CASSRDYRGPYEQYF.

The rearrangement uses TRBV20-1 and TRBJ2-7; TRBD1 matches 10 bases. Germline CDR1 reads DFQATT; CDR2 reads SNEGSKA (reference sequence). The CDR3 is 11 amino acids. The CDR3 DNA is TGCAGGCCGACAGGGGGCGACGAGCAGTACTTC. As protein: CRPTGGDEQYF.